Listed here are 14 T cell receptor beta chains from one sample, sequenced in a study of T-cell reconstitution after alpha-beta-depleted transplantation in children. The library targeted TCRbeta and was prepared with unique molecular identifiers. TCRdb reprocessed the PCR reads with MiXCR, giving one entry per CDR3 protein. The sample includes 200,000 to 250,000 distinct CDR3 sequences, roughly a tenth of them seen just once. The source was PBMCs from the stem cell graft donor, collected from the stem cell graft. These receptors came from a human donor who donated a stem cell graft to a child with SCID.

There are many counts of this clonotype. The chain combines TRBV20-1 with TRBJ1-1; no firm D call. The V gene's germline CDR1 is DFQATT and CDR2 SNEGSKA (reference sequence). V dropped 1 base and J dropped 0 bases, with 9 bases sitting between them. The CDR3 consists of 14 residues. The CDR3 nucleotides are TGCAGTGCTAGAGGTGGGCCCGTGAACACTGAAGCTTTCTTT. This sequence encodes CSARGGPVNTEAFF.

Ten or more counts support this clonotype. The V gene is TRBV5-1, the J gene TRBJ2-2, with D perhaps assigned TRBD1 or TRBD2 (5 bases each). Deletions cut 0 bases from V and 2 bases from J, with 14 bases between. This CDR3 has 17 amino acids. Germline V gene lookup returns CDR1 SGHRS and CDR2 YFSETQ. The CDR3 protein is CASSLVWGKDNTGELFF. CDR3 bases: TGCGCCAGCAGCTTGGTTTGGGGGAAAGATAACACCGGGGAGCTGTTTTTT.

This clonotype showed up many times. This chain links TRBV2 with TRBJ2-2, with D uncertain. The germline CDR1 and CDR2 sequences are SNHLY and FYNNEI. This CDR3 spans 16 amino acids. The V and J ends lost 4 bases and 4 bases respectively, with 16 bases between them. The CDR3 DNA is TGTGCCAGCAGTGCCCTCCCCACAAAATCCACCGGGGAGCTGTTTTTT. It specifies CASSALPTKSTGELFF.

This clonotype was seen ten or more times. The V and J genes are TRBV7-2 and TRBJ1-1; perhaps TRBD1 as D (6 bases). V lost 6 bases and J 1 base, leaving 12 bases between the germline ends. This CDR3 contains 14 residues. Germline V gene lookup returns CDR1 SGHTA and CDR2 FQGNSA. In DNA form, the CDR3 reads TGTGCCAGCAGTCGAGGGGGTTCGAACACTGAAGCTTTCTTT. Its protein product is CASSRGGSNTEAFF.

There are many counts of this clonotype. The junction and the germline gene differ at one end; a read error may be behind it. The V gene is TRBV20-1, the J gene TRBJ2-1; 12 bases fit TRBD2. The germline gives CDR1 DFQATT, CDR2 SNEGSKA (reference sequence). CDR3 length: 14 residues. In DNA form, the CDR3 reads TGCAGCGCTATCCCTAGCGGGGGGGTCAATGAGCAGTTCTTC. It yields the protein CSAIPSGGVNEQFF.

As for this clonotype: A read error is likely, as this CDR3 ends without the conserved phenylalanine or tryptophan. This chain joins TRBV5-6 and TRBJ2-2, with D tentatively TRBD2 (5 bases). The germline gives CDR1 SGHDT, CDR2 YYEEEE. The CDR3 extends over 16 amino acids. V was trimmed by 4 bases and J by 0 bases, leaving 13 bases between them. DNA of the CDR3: TGTGCCAGCAGCGCGTACACGGACTCGAACACCGGGGAGCTGTTTTCT. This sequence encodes CASSAYTDSNTGELFS.

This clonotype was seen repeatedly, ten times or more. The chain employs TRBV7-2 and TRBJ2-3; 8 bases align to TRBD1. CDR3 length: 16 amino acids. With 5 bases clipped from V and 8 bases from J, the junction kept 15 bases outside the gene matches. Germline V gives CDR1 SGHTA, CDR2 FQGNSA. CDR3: CASSPGTGDASGTQYF. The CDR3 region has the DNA TGTGCCAGCAGCCCTGGGACAGGAGACGCCTCGGGTACGCAGTATTTT. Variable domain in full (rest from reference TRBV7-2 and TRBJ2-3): GAGVSQSPSNKVTEKGKDVELRCDPISGHTALYWYRQSLGQGLEFLIYFQGNSAPDKSGLPSDRFSAERTGGSVSTLTIQRTQQEDSAVYLCASSPGTGDASGTQYFGPGTRLTVL.

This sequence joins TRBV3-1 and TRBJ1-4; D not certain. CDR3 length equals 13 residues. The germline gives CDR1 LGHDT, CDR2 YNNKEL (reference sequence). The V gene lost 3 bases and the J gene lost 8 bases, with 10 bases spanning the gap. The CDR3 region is CASSHGVWEKLFF. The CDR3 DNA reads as TGTGCCAGCAGCCATGGGGTTTGGGAAAAACTGTTTTTT.

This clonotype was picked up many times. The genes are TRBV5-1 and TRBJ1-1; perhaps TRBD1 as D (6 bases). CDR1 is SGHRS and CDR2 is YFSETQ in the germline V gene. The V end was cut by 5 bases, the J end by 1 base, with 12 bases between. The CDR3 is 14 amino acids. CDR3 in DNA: TGCGCCAGCAGGGAACAGGGCTCGAACACTGAAGCTTTCTTT. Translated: CASREQGSNTEAFF.

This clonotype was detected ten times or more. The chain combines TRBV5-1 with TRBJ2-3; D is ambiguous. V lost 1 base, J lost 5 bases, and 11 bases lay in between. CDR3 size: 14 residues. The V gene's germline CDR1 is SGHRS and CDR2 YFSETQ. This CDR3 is CASSLWASGDTQYF. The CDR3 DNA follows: TGCGCCAGCAGCTTGTGGGCGTCTGGAGATACGCAGTATTTT.

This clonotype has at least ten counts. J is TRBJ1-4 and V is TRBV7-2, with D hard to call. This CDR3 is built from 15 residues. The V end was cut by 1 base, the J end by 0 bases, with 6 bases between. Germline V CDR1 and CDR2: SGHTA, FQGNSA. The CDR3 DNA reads TGTGCCAGCAGCTTAGGCGATACAACTAATGAAAAACTGTTTTTT. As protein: CASSLGDTTNEKLFF.

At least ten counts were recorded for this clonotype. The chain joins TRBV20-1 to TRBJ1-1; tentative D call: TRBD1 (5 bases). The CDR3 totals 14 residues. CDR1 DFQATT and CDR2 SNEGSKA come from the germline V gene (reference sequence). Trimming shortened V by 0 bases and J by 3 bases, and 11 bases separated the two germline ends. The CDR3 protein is CSARDHRGDTEAFF. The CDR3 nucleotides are TGCAGTGCTAGAGATCATCGGGGGGACACTGAAGCTTTCTTT.

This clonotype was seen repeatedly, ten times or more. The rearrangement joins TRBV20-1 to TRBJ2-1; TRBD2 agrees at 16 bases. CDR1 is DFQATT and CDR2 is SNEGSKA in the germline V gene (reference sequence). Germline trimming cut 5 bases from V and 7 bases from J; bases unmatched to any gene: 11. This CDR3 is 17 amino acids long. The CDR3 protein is CSAWGLAGGRLGNEQFF. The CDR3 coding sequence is TGCAGTGCTTGGGGACTAGCGGGGGGGCGTCTCGGTAATGAGCAGTTCTTC.

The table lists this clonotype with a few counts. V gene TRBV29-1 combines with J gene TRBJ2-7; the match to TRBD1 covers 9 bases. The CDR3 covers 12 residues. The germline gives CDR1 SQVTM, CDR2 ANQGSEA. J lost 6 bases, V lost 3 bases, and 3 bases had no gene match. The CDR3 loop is CSVEGQGIEQYF. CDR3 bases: TGCAGCGTTGAGGGACAGGGAATCGAGCAGTACTTC.